The clone carrying this T cell receptor beta chain came up once. Antigen unknown. Germline loops: CDR1 SGHTA, CDR2 FQGNSA. V lost 4 bases and J 8 bases, leaving 17 bases between the germline ends. The CDR3 consists of 15 residues. The data belong to a study of cytomegalovirus exposure and HLA in healthy donors. Overall study context: The platform used for the 110 or so validation repertoires matched that of the roughly 670 first-cohort repertoires, a later analysis reported. Study observations and caveats: The investigators catalogued 150 to 200 TCR beta chains as cytomegalovirus-associated. Confirmation in vitro established that a few CMV-associated chains were specific for CMV antigens.

Libraries were prepared by immunoSEQ multiplex PCR; TCRdb keeps only in-frame clonotypes and omits some of them. The sample has around 61,000 clones, around nine tenths seen once. This clonotype was sampled from a man aged 18 to 29 in good health and CMV-seronegative. This chain connects TRBV7-2 to TRBJ1-4; D is possibly TRBD1 (6 bases). Sequenced sample: PBMCs. The chain's CDR3 is CASSSRGGGGEKLFF. CDR3 nucleotide sequence: TGTGCCAGCAGCTCCCGAGGGGGAGGGGGGGAAAAACTGTTTTTT.